This TCR beta chain was retrieved from a study of molecular identifiers for immune sequencing clone quantification. TCRdb re-derived calls from the PCR reads in MiXCR, one entry per CDR3 protein. Altogether just over 40,000 distinct CDR3 sequences are present, roughly 24% being singletons, with the ten largest covering around 0.97%. There are many counts of this clonotype. Using a CD8+CD4-CCR7+CD45RA+ phenotype, naive CD8 T cells were sorted. Germline lookup yields CDR1 GTSNPN and CDR2 SVGIG (reference sequence). There are 11 residues in the CDR3. V was shortened by 3 bases and J by 0 bases, with 2 bases between the two germline ends.

This sequence was found in a human donor in good health. Some libraries in this study had Jurkat cell RNA spiked in. Sequenced material: naive CD8+ T cells from blood, with Jurkat cell RNA spiked in. This sample's subset: FACS-sorted CD8+CD4-CCR7+CD45RA+ naive T cells. The chain joins TRBV30 to TRBJ1-1; D remains unclear. CDR3 DNA: TGTGCCTGGAGGCTGAACACTGAAGCTTTCTTT. Protein product: CAWRLNTEAFF. Looking up the rest from reference TRBV30 and TRBJ1-1 gives the full variable domain: SQTIHQWPATLVQPVGSPLSLECTVEGTSNPNLYWYRQAAGRGLQLLFYSVGIGQISSEVPQNLSASRPQDRQFILSSKKLLLSDSGFYLCAWRLNTEAFFGQGTRLTVV.